Listed below are T cell receptor beta chains from one sample, sequenced in a study of vaccination effects on CD4 cells after COVID-19. These receptors' antigens are unknown. Generated by immunoSEQ multiplex PCR, the TCRdb table keeps only in-frame clones and is missing some. The sample has tens of thousands of clones; 70% are singletons. This sample comprised CD4+ T cells from PBMCs cultured with HCoV-229E spike peptides, obtained before COVID-19 vaccination. The receptors come from a human donor who received a COVID-19 vaccine. Both conserved end residues are part of each CDR3. A D gene is named only where the DNA matches it firmly. Some rows have no size entry. The others give once, few or many, or a class for an expanded clone.

d_call: -
v_call: TRBV12-5
clone_size: few
j_call: TRBJ2-2
cdr3_aa: CASGLVIRESPGELFF
cdr3_nt: TGTGCTAGTGGTTTGGTAATACGGGAGAGCCCCGGGGAGCTGTTTTTT

d_call: -
v_call: TRBV19
clone_size: few
j_call: TRBJ2-5
cdr3_aa: CASSRTFYQETQYF
cdr3_nt: TGTGCCAGTAGTAGGACTTTTTACCAAGAGACCCAGTACTTC

d_call: TRBD2
v_call: TRBV7-6
clone_size: -
j_call: TRBJ2-7
cdr3_aa: CASSLGLAGGPSYEQYF
cdr3_nt: TGTGCCAGCAGTCTCGGACTAGCGGGAGGGCCGTCCTACGAGCAGTACTTC

d_call: -
v_call: TRBV7-8
clone_size: few
j_call: TRBJ1-1
cdr3_aa: CASSSREGRTEAFF
cdr3_nt: TGTGCCAGCAGTTCAAGGGAGGGTCGCACTGAAGCTTTCTTT

d_call: -
v_call: TRBV10-2
clone_size: -
j_call: TRBJ2-3
cdr3_aa: CASSALQTFGTDTQYF
cdr3_nt: TGCGCCAGCAGCGCACTCCAGACTTTTGGCACAGATACGCAGTATTTT

d_call: -
v_call: TRBV2
clone_size: -
j_call: TRBJ2-5
cdr3_aa: CASGGETQYF
cdr3_nt: TGTGCCAGCGGAGGGGAGACCCAGTACTTC

d_call: TRBD2
v_call: TRBV10-2
clone_size: -
j_call: TRBJ2-4
cdr3_aa: CASSEGVGAGGAKNIQYF
cdr3_nt: TGCGCCAGCAGTGAGGGAGTGGGAGCGGGAGGGGCCAAAAACATTCAGTACTTC

d_call: -
v_call: TRBV4-1
clone_size: -
j_call: TRBJ2-1
cdr3_aa: CASSQDPQSDEQFF
cdr3_nt: TGCGCCAGCAGCCAAGATCCCCAGAGCGATGAGCAGTTCTTC

d_call: -
v_call: TRBV6-5
clone_size: -
j_call: TRBJ1-2
cdr3_aa: CASRRGSGNYGYTF
cdr3_nt: TGTGCCAGCCGGCGGGGGTCGGGCAACTATGGCTACACCTTC

d_call: TRBD2
v_call: TRBV5-1
clone_size: -
j_call: TRBJ2-7
cdr3_aa: CASSLETSGHEQYF
cdr3_nt: TGCGCCAGCAGCTTGGAGACTAGCGGGCACGAGCAGTACTTC

d_call: TRBD1
v_call: TRBV10-2
clone_size: -
j_call: TRBJ2-1
cdr3_aa: CASRGTGRGNEQFF
cdr3_nt: TGCGCCAGCAGAGGGACAGGGCGTGGCAATGAGCAGTTCTTC

d_call: TRBD1
v_call: TRBV10-3
clone_size: -
j_call: TRBJ2-1
cdr3_aa: CAIGEGTDQFF
cdr3_nt: TGTGCCATCGGAGAGGGGACAGATCAGTTCTTC

d_call: -
v_call: TRBV6-5
clone_size: -
j_call: TRBJ1-3
cdr3_aa: CASLERASGNTIYF
cdr3_nt: TGTGCCAGCCTCGAAAGGGCCTCTGGAAACACCATATATTTT

d_call: -
v_call: TRBV30
clone_size: -
j_call: TRBJ2-3
cdr3_aa: CAWSVTGARTDTQYF
cdr3_nt: TGTGCCTGGAGTGTAACCGGAGCTAGAACAGATACGCAGTATTTT

d_call: -
v_call: TRBV10-1
clone_size: -
j_call: TRBJ2-1
cdr3_aa: CASSVAGTSSYNEQFF
cdr3_nt: TGCGCCAGCAGTGTCGCCGGGACGAGCTCCTACAATGAGCAGTTCTTC

d_call: -
v_call: TRBV2
clone_size: few
j_call: TRBJ1-2
cdr3_aa: CASSSDRPYGYTF
cdr3_nt: TGTGCCAGCAGTTCGGACAGACCCTATGGCTACACCTTC

d_call: TRBD1
v_call: TRBV5-1
clone_size: -
j_call: TRBJ2-7
cdr3_aa: CASSSQGQGLYEQYF
cdr3_nt: TGCGCCAGCAGCAGCCAAGGACAGGGCCTATACGAGCAGTACTTC

d_call: -
v_call: TRBV29-1
clone_size: -
j_call: TRBJ2-7
cdr3_aa: CSVEGEDSNTYEQYF
cdr3_nt: TGCAGCGTTGAAGGGGAGGACAGCAACACCTACGAGCAGTACTTC

d_call: -
v_call: TRBV7-9
clone_size: -
j_call: TRBJ1-2
cdr3_aa: CASSLSLDSKTYGYTF
cdr3_nt: TGTGCCAGCAGCTTAAGCTTGGACAGTAAGACCTATGGCTACACCTTC

d_call: -
v_call: TRBV7-2
clone_size: -
j_call: TRBJ2-3
cdr3_aa: CASSIADLTDTQYF
cdr3_nt: TGTGCCAGCAGCATAGCGGACCTCACAGATACGCAGTATTTT

d_call: -
v_call: TRBV5-1
clone_size: -
j_call: TRBJ1-3
cdr3_aa: CASSRDDSISGNTIYF
cdr3_nt: TGCGCCAGCAGCAGGGACGACTCGATCTCTGGAAACACCATATATTTT

d_call: TRBD2
v_call: TRBV30
clone_size: -
j_call: TRBJ2-5
cdr3_aa: CAWSVKRTSGGGETQYF
cdr3_nt: TGTGCCTGGAGTGTAAAACGGACTAGCGGGGGGGGAGAGACCCAGTACTTC

d_call: -
v_call: TRBV3-1/TRBV3-2
clone_size: -
j_call: TRBJ2-7
cdr3_aa: CASSQGSSYEQYF
cdr3_nt: TGTGCCAGCAGCCAAGGGTCGAGCTACGAGCAGTACTTC

d_call: TRBD1
v_call: TRBV27
clone_size: -
j_call: TRBJ2-2
cdr3_aa: CASSFRDRGRGNTGELFF
cdr3_nt: TGTGCCAGCAGTTTTAGGGACAGGGGGCGCGGGAACACCGGGGAGCTGTTTTTT

d_call: TRBD1
v_call: TRBV6-1
clone_size: -
j_call: TRBJ2-4
cdr3_aa: CASSERGHLNIQYF
cdr3_nt: TGTGCCAGCAGTGAAAGGGGGCATTTAAACATTCAGTACTTC

d_call: -
v_call: TRBV19
clone_size: -
j_call: TRBJ2-2
cdr3_aa: CASSLPLKGVSTGELFF
cdr3_nt: TGTGCCAGTAGTCTCCCCTTGAAAGGGGTATCCACCGGGGAGCTGTTTTTT

d_call: TRBD1
v_call: TRBV7-8
clone_size: -
j_call: TRBJ2-7
cdr3_aa: CASLGRGTGSTTWQYF
cdr3_nt: TGTGCCAGCTTGGGCAGGGGGACAGGGTCTACTACTTGGCAGTACTTC

d_call: TRBD1
v_call: TRBV5-1
clone_size: -
j_call: TRBJ2-3
cdr3_aa: CASSADRGGVDTQYF
cdr3_nt: TGCGCCAGCAGCGCGGACAGGGGGGGAGTAGATACGCAGTATTTT

d_call: TRBD1
v_call: TRBV24-1
clone_size: -
j_call: TRBJ2-3
cdr3_aa: CATSDRDRGQADTQYF
cdr3_nt: TGTGCCACCAGTGATCGAGACAGGGGGCAGGCAGATACGCAGTATTTT

d_call: TRBD2
v_call: TRBV5-1
clone_size: -
j_call: TRBJ2-3
cdr3_aa: CASSLTRGGGTDTQYF
cdr3_nt: TGCGCCAGCAGCCTGACCCGGGGGGGCGGCACAGATACGCAGTATTTT

d_call: -
v_call: TRBV15
clone_size: -
j_call: TRBJ2-5
cdr3_aa: CATSREREETQYF
cdr3_nt: TGTGCCACCAGCAGGGAGCGGGAAGAGACCCAGTACTTC

d_call: -
v_call: TRBV7-9
clone_size: -
j_call: TRBJ1-2
cdr3_aa: CAIPPALYGYTF
cdr3_nt: TGTGCCATACCCCCGGCCCTCTATGGCTACACCTTC

d_call: -
v_call: TRBV18
clone_size: once
j_call: TRBJ2-7
cdr3_aa: CASSPPIHYEQYF
cdr3_nt: TGTGCCAGCTCACCCCCAATACACTACGAGCAGTACTTC

d_call: -
v_call: TRBV6-5
clone_size: -
j_call: TRBJ2-2
cdr3_aa: CASRDRANTGELFF
cdr3_nt: TGTGCCAGCAGGGACAGAGCGAACACCGGGGAGCTGTTTTTT

d_call: -
v_call: TRBV20-1
clone_size: -
j_call: TRBJ2-3
cdr3_aa: CSAERDDTQYF
cdr3_nt: TGCAGTGCCGAGAGGGACGATACGCAGTATTTT

d_call: -
v_call: TRBV4-2
clone_size: -
j_call: TRBJ1-2
cdr3_aa: CASSQDRDLLGYTF
cdr3_nt: TGTGCCAGCAGCCAAGACCGGGACCTCTTAGGCTACACCTTC

d_call: TRBD1
v_call: TRBV6-2/TRBV6-3
clone_size: -
j_call: TRBJ2-1
cdr3_aa: CASSYPRTGINEQFF
cdr3_nt: TGTGCCAGCAGTTACCCCCGGACAGGGATCAATGAGCAGTTCTTC

d_call: TRBD1
v_call: TRBV29-1
clone_size: -
j_call: TRBJ1-2
cdr3_aa: CSARDRVGYGYTF
cdr3_nt: TGCAGCGCCAGGGACAGGGTGGGCTATGGCTACACCTTC

d_call: -
v_call: TRBV4-2
clone_size: once
j_call: TRBJ1-6
cdr3_aa: CASSQVGVYNSPLHF
cdr3_nt: TGTGCCAGCAGCCAAGTCGGAGTTTATAATTCACCCCTCCACTTT

d_call: -
v_call: TRBV20-1
clone_size: -
j_call: TRBJ1-1
cdr3_aa: CSANDPGSTEAFF
cdr3_nt: TGCAGTGCTAATGACCCGGGGAGCACTGAAGCTTTCTTT

d_call: -
v_call: TRBV30
clone_size: few
j_call: TRBJ2-2
cdr3_aa: CAWSRLNTGELFF
cdr3_nt: TGTGCCTGGAGTCGGCTGAACACCGGGGAGCTGTTTTTT

d_call: TRBD1
v_call: TRBV5-4
clone_size: -
j_call: TRBJ2-3
cdr3_aa: CASSLRDSNTQYF
cdr3_nt: TGTGCCAGCAGCTTGAGGGACAGTAATACGCAGTATTTT

d_call: -
v_call: TRBV5-1
clone_size: -
j_call: TRBJ2-1
cdr3_aa: CASSPDSYNEQFF
cdr3_nt: TGCGCCAGCAGCCCCGACTCCTACAATGAGCAGTTCTTC

d_call: -
v_call: TRBV30
clone_size: -
j_call: TRBJ1-6
cdr3_aa: CAWSVYGTMGRYRVSLHF
cdr3_nt: TGTGCCTGGAGTGTTTATGGGACAATGGGCCGATATCGAGTGTCCCTCCACTTT

d_call: TRBD1
v_call: TRBV5-4
clone_size: -
j_call: TRBJ2-1
cdr3_aa: CASSLTGPYNEQFF
cdr3_nt: TGTGCCAGCAGCCTGACAGGGCCCTACAATGAGCAGTTCTTC

d_call: -
v_call: TRBV11-2
clone_size: -
j_call: TRBJ1-2
cdr3_aa: CASSLDRGYTF
cdr3_nt: TGTGCCAGCAGCTTAGATCGTGGCTACACCTTC

d_call: -
v_call: TRBV6-2/TRBV6-3
clone_size: few
j_call: TRBJ1-4
cdr3_aa: CASRYSGTSIPTNEKLFF
cdr3_nt: TGTGCCAGCAGATACTCCGGGACAAGCATCCCAACTAATGAAAAACTGTTTTTT

d_call: TRBD1
v_call: TRBV5-1
clone_size: -
j_call: TRBJ2-1
cdr3_aa: CASSLDRGSYNEQFF
cdr3_nt: TGCGCCAGCAGCTTGGACAGGGGGTCCTACAATGAGCAGTTCTTC

d_call: -
v_call: TRBV27
clone_size: -
j_call: TRBJ2-1
cdr3_aa: CASSFTRAGGGEQFF
cdr3_nt: TGTGCCAGCAGTTTCACTAGGGCTGGAGGGGGGGAGCAGTTCTTC

d_call: -
v_call: TRBV20-1
clone_size: -
j_call: TRBJ2-3
cdr3_aa: CSASSREASTDTQYF
cdr3_nt: TGCAGTGCTAGTAGCAGGGAAGCTAGCACAGATACGCAGTATTTT

d_call: TRBD2
v_call: TRBV4-1
clone_size: -
j_call: TRBJ2-1
cdr3_aa: CASSQDLASGSNEQFF
cdr3_nt: TGCGCCAGCAGCCAAGATCTGGCTAGCGGGAGCAATGAGCAGTTCTTC

d_call: -
v_call: TRBV6-5
clone_size: -
j_call: TRBJ1-5
cdr3_aa: CASSSSITGNQPQHF
cdr3_nt: TGTGCCAGCAGTTCATCCATAACGGGAAATCAGCCCCAGCATTTT